The clone carrying this T cell receptor (beta chain) was counted at least ten times. Its matching antigen is unknown. For repertoire sequencing, the TCR beta CDR3 regions were amplified from RNA transcripts. First-round RT-PCR employed HTBI primers, with a second-round multiplex PCR after it. TCRdb reanalysed the multiplex PCR reads using MiXCR and keeps one entry per CDR3 protein. The profile covers over a million distinct CDR3 sequences, with less than 45% appearing a single time and around 10% taken by the ten largest. Unmatched junction bases numbered 6, after V lost 8 bases and J lost 5 bases. Germline assignment: CDR1 DFQATT and CDR2 SNEGSKA (reference sequence). The CDR3 contains 11 residues. These data originate in a study of Graves' ophthalmopathy and Graves' hyperthyroidism. The study, taken as a whole, reports: The model's ophthalmopathy progression predictions had around 64% sensitivity and 72.22% specificity. Discrimination between ophthalmopathy and stable hyperthyroidism by a 13-signature model showed 85% to 90% sensitivity and about 80% specificity.

The sequencing sample was made of peripheral blood or thyroid tissue (not recorded which). The TCR was taken from an adult man with Graves' hyperthyroidism. The chain carries TRBV20-1 and TRBJ2-7; 7 bases map to TRBD1. The CDR3 DNA follows: TGCAGTTCACCGAGGGGGCACGAGCAGTACTTC. Protein sequence: CSSPRGHEQYF.